Sequencing of this TCR beta chain was carried out in a study of T cell repertoires in cytomegalovirus infection. Study-wide background: HLA-B-restricted CMV epitopes that are well studied, plus recently identified HLA-C-restricted ones, were used by the study. Public signatures in TCR beta pointed to CMV infection and matching HLA type.

This clonotype was found a few times. Its antigen remains unidentified. TCRdb analysed the reads with MiXCR anew, one entry per CDR3 protein. Of some 110,000 distinct CDR3 sequences in the sample, more than 25% were seen once. Study-level findings and limits: Dominating the ex vivo response were HLA-C-restricted CMV-specific TCR beta clonotypes.

Per germline, CDR1 SGHTA and CDR2 FQGNSA. V was pared by 3 bases and J by 2 bases, with 10 bases between. The CDR3 consists of 15 residues. The V call is TRBV7-2, the J call TRBJ1-4; TRBD1 might be the D (5 bases). Sequencing was performed on CD8+ T cells from cultured PBMCs, taken from culture after CMV antigen stimulation. This TCR came from a human donor in good health (CMV status not recorded). Some clones in this sample may be carry-over from other donors' samples. The CDR3 region is CASSLVWGTNEKLFF. The CDR3 nucleotides are TGTGCCAGCAGCTTGGTTTGGGGGACTAATGAAAAACTGTTTTTT.